This T cell receptor (beta chain) was profiled in a study of blood T cell repertoires in COVID-19. Study at large: Samples taken during acute and convalescent COVID-19 were collected in the United States, Italy and Spain. PBMCs, B-cell-depleted T cells, or T cells provided the cDNA or gDNA that made up the material.

The CDR3 is made up of 15 amino acids. Germline trimming cut 4 bases from V and 2 bases from J; bases unmatched to any gene: 7. From germline, CDR1 is SGHAT and CDR2 FQNNGV. Donors were grouped by their self-reported clinical history. Before being deemed recovered, Cohort 3 donors had two negative PCRs, clearance, or symptom resolution. Sequenced by immunoSEQ multiplex PCR; TCRdb stores in-frame clones only, minus some. The sample lists approximately 200,000 clones; approximately 90% were seen once. The TCR was taken from a man aged 30-40 years who had recovered from COVID-19. The chain joins TRBV11-2 to TRBJ2-7; 8 bases match TRBD2. The source material was PBMCs or T cells enriched from blood (not recorded which). CDR3 sequence reads: CASSSGLAGTYEQYF. The DNA of the CDR3 is TGTGCCAGCAGCTCAGGACTAGCTGGAACCTACGAGCAGTACTTC.